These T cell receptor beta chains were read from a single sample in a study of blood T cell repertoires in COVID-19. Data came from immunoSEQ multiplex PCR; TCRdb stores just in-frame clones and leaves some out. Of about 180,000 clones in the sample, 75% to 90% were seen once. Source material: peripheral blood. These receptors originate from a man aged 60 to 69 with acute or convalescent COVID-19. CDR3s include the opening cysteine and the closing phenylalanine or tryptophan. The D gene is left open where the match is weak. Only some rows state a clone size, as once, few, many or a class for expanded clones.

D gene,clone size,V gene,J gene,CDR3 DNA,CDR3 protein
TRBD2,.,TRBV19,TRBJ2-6,TGTGCCAGTACTAGGACTAGCGGGAGTGTTGGGGCCAACGTCCTGACTTTC,CASTRTSGSVGANVLTF
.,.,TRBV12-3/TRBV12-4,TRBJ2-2,TGTGCCAGCAGTCCCCTCGGGGAGCTGTTTTTT,CASSPLGELFF
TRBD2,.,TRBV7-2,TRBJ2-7,TGTGCCAGCAGTTCTAGCGGGAGTATCTCCTACGAGCAGTACTTC,CASSSSGSISYEQYF
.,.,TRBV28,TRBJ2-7,TGTGCCAGCGGGACATCTTACGAGCAGTACTTC,CASGTSYEQYF
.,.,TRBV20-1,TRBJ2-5,TGCAGTGCCAGTAACAGTGTGGGTGAGACCCAGTACTTC,CSASNSVGETQYF
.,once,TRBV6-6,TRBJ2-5,TGTGCCAGCAGTCCCGTTGCAGGGGCCCAAGAGACCCAGTACTTC,CASSPVAGAQETQYF
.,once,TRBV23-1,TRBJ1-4,TGCGCCAGCAAGAGTGGAACTAATGAAAAACTGTTTTTT,CASKSGTNEKLFF
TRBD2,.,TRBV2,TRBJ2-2,TGTGCCAGCAGAGCCGCTATCCTACTAGCGACCGCGAACACCGGGGAGCTGTTTTTT,CASRAAILLATANTGELFF
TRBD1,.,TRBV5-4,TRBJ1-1,TGTGCCAGCAGCCCTTTTCGGTACAGGGGGCAGAACACTGAAGCTTTCTTT,CASSPFRYRGQNTEAFF
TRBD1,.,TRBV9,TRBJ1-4,TGTGCCAGCAGCCCAGAGGGACAGGGCGGAAAACTGTTTTTT,CASSPEGQGGKLFF
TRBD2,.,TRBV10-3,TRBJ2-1,TGTGCCATCAGTGAGGGCACTAGCGGGAACTCTTACAATGAGCAGTTCTTC,CAISEGTSGNSYNEQFF
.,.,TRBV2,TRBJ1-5,TGTGCCAGCAGTGGCGACAAGGAGCCCCAGCATTTT,CASSGDKEPQHF
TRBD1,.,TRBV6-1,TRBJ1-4,TGTGCCAGCAGTGGATATACAGGGGGCGAACGGGAAAAACTGTTTTTT,CASSGYTGGEREKLFF
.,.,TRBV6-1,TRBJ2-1,TGTGCCAGCAGTGAGCAGGCAGGGGACGTCTACAATGAGCAGTTCTTC,CASSEQAGDVYNEQFF
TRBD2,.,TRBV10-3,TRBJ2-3,TGTGCCATCAAAGCGGGAGGGCGCACAGATACGCAGTATTTT,CAIKAGGRTDTQYF
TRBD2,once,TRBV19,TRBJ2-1,TGTGCCAGTAGTATTGGTCACAGTAGCGGGAAGTACAATGAGCAGTTCTTC,CASSIGHSSGKYNEQFF
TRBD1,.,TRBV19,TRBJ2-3,TGTGCCAGTAGCCAGACAGGGGGCGACACAGATACGCAGTATTTT,CASSQTGGDTDTQYF
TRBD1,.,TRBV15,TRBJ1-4,TGTGCCACCAGCAGAGACCCCGGGACAGCAACTAATGAAAAACTGTTTTTT,CATSRDPGTATNEKLFF
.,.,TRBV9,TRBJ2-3,TGTGCCAGCAGCGTAGTTGAAGGACAGTTCACAGATACGCAGTATTTT,CASSVVEGQFTDTQYF
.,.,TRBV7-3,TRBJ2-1,TGTGCCAGCAGCTTGGGTCCGGGACTGGTAGGCTATGAGCAGTTCTTC,CASSLGPGLVGYEQFF
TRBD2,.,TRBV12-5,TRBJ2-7,TGTGCTAGTGGTTTGCCCCCCGGGACTAGCGGCCTCGGGGAGCAGTACTTC,CASGLPPGTSGLGEQYF
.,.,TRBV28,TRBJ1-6,TGTGCCAGCAGTTCGCCCTCCGCACGAGATAATTCACCCCTCCACTTT,CASSSPSARDNSPLHF
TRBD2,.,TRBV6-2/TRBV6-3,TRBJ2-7,TGTGCCAGCAGCCCCGTTACTAGCGGGATCTCGCACGAGCAGTACTTC,CASSPVTSGISHEQYF
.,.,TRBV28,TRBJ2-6,TGTGCCAGCACTTTTGGGGCGTCTGGGGCCAACGTCCTGACTTTC,CASTFGASGANVLTF
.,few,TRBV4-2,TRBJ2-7,TGTGCCAGCAGCCAACCGGGGGACCACTCCTACGAGCAGTACTTC,CASSQPGDHSYEQYF
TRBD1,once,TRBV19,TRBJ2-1,TGTGCCAGTAGTGGGAGACAGGGTATCGGGCAGTTCTTC,CASSGRQGIGQFF
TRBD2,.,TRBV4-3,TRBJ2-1,TGCGCCAGCAGCCGCCACGCCGGGACTAGCGGGAGCTATTATGAGCAGTTCTTC,CASSRHAGTSGSYYEQFF
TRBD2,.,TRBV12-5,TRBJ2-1,TGTGCTAGTGGTTGGATCGTCTCCCCAGGGCGAGCGGGAGAGCAGGATGAGCAGTTCTTC,CASGWIVSPGRAGEQDEQFF
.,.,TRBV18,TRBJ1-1,TGTGCCAGCTCACAACAGGGATTCGGGTACACTGAAGCTTTCTTT,CASSQQGFGYTEAFF
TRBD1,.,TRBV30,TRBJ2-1,TGTGCCTGGAGCCGGGACAGGGGGTACAATGAGCAGTTCTTC,CAWSRDRGYNEQFF
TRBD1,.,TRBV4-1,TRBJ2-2,TGCGCCAGCAGCCAAATTACAGGGGGCGCGTGGACCGGGGAGCTGTTTTTT,CASSQITGGAWTGELFF
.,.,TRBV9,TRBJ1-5,TGTGCCAGCAGCCCCCCGACAGAGTATAGCAATCAGCCCCAGCATTTT,CASSPPTEYSNQPQHF
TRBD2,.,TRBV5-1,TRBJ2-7,TGCGCCAGCAGCTCCTCAGCGGGAGTGGGATACGAGCAGTACTTC,CASSSSAGVGYEQYF
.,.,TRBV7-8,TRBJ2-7,TGTGCCAGCAGCTTACTCCCAGCGCGGGCCTACGAGCAGTACTTC,CASSLLPARAYEQYF
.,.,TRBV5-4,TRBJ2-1,TGTGCCAGCAGCCCCGACTTAACAGGGAAATACAATGAGCAGTTCTTC,CASSPDLTGKYNEQFF
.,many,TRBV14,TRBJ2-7,TGTGCCAGCAGCCAATCGTTTGGGACTTACAGCGACTTC,CASSQSFGTYSDF
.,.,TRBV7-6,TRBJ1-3,TGTGCCAGCAGCTTTCAGCCTGCAGGGGATCCTGGAAACACCATATATTTT,CASSFQPAGDPGNTIYF
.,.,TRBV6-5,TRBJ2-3,TGTGCCAGCAGTCCACAGCCCCTTAGCACAGATACGCAGTATTTT,CASSPQPLSTDTQYF
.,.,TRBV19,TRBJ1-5,TGTGCCAGTAACCCCCGGACAGAGAGCAATCAGCCCCAGCATTTT,CASNPRTESNQPQHF
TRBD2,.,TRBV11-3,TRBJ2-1,TGTGCCAGCAGTCGAGGGGGGCTAGCGGGCTACAATGAGCAGTTCTTC,CASSRGGLAGYNEQFF
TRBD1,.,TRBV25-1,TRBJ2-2,TGTGCCACCCCAGGGGGCCGAACCGGGGAGCTGTTTTTT,CATPGGRTGELFF
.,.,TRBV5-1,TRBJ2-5,TGCGCCAGCAGCTTGGGAGGAGGCAGGGGCGGTGAGACCCAGTACTTC,CASSLGGGRGGETQYF
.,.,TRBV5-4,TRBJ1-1,TGTGCCAGCAGCTTAAAAGGGGCACTAGCTAATGATTTCTTT,CASSLKGALANDFF
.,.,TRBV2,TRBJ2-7,TGTGCCAGCCAAGATAGCGCTTCCTACGAGCAGTACTTC,CASQDSASYEQYF
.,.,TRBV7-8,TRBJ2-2,TGTGCCAGCAGCTGGAGCGGGGAGCTGTTTTTT,CASSWSGELFF
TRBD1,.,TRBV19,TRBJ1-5,TGTGCCAGTAGTATAGGGACAGGTAAGAATCAGCCCCAGCATTTT,CASSIGTGKNQPQHF